Each of the 2 T cell receptor beta chains below was sequenced from the same sample in a study of response to subunit inactivated influenza vaccine. TCRdb redid the calling of the RT-PCR reads with MiXCR, one entry per CDR3 protein. The sample gives some 600,000 distinct CDR3 sequences, 11% to 15% of which show up once; approximately 7.6% is in the top ten. The sequences come from PBMCs from blood, collected around two weeks before vaccination. The receptors were gathered from a man aged 50 to 59 who received an inactivated influenza vaccine.

This clonotype was seen more than once but under ten times. One end of the junction does not line up with germline, which may come from a read error. The rearrangement links TRBV15 to TRBJ1-6; 8 bases match TRBD1. The V gene's germline CDR1 is LNHNV and CDR2 YYDKDF (reference sequence). CDR3 length: 14 residues. DNA of the CDR3: TGTGCCACCAGCCGAGACAGGGGTGGGTCACCCCTCCACTTT. Residues: CATSRDRGGSPLHF.

This clonotype was found a few times. This sequence joins TRBV4-1 and TRBJ2-1; D is uncertain. Germline loops: CDR1 MGHRA, CDR2 YSYEKL. V lost 1 base and J 5 bases, leaving 6 bases between the germline ends. This CDR3 has 13 residues. The CDR3 loop reads CASSQVQDNEQFF. The CDR3 DNA reads as TGCGCCAGCAGCCAAGTCCAAGACAATGAGCAGTTCTTC.